The sequence of this T cell receptor beta chain was determined in a study of blood T cell repertoires in COVID-19. Whole-study context: COVID-19 samples from acute and convalescent phases originated in the United States, Italy and Spain.

The CDR3 has 15 amino acids. The junction had 5 bases not matched to a gene; V was cut back by 1 base and J by 4 bases. Germline V gene sequence: CDR1 SGHDT, CDR2 YYEEEE. Repertoires were generated with immunoSEQ multiplex PCR, while TCRdb's copy carries only in-frame clones and drops some. The table records about 220,000 clones, around 83% of them present only once. The age range of participants was 18 to 89 years, with residence in about two dozen US areas. Self-reported history from a screening survey and questionnaire set each donor's cohort. The clonotype was recovered from a woman aged 40 to 50 with acute COVID-19. The sequencing input was PBMCs or T cells enriched from blood (not recorded which). This chain uses TRBV5-6 with TRBJ1-2, with 9 nucleotides matching TRBD1. CDR3 coding DNA: TGTGCCAGCAGCTTGAGGACAGGGGATATCTATGGCTACACCTTC. This codes for CASSLRTGDIYGYTF.